Listed below are T cell receptor beta chains from one sample, sequenced in a study of control samples from healthy donors and cancer patients. Assay: immunoSEQ multiplex PCR; the TCRdb copy retains only in-frame clones and omits some. The sample lists tens of thousands of clones, roughly 93% occurring once. Sample: blood. Every receptor here comes from a woman younger than 30 in good health. CDR3s include the opening cysteine and the closing phenylalanine or tryptophan. D genes are given only for firm matches. Only some rows state a clone size, as once, few, many or a class for expanded clones.

length,size,D,V,J,DNA,CDR3
13,NA,NA,TRBV7-2,TRBJ2-3,TGTGCCAGCAGCCCTCACCCCACAGATACGCAGTATTTT,CASSPHPTDTQYF
17,NA,TRBD2,TRBV20-1,TRBJ2-3,TGCAGTGCTAGTAAGCGGGAGCGAGGTGGGTTTACAGATACGCAGTATTTT,CSASKRERGGFTDTQYF
15,NA,TRBD1,TRBV6-1,TRBJ1-2,TGTGCCAGCAGTGAGCTGGGACAGACTAACTATGGCTACACCTTC,CASSELGQTNYGYTF
16,NA,NA,TRBV13,TRBJ2-1,TGTGCCAGCAGCTTGGCACAGGGACCCTCCTACAATGAGCAGTTCTTC,CASSLAQGPSYNEQFF
14,once,TRBD2,TRBV27,TRBJ2-5,TGTGCCAGCAGGCGGACTAGAACACAAGAGACCCAGTACTTC,CASRRTRTQETQYF
14,NA,NA,TRBV19,TRBJ1-1,TGTGCCAGTAACCAACAGGCGATGAACACTGAAGCTTTCTTT,CASNQQAMNTEAFF
16,NA,TRBD1,TRBV14,TRBJ1-1,TGTGCCAGCAGCCTCGGGACAGGGGCCCCTAACACTGAAGCTTTCTTT,CASSLGTGAPNTEAFF
13,NA,TRBD2,TRBV29-1,TRBJ2-7,TGCAGCGTTTGGGCGGGAGACTCCTACGAGCAGTACTTC,CSVWAGDSYEQYF
13,once,NA,TRBV28,TRBJ2-5,TGTGCCAGCAGTTTAGACCAGATGGAGACCCAGTACTTC,CASSLDQMETQYF
17,NA,TRBD1,TRBV18,TRBJ2-6,TGTGCCAGCTCACAGGGACAGGGGGGCTCTGGGGCCAACGTCCTGACTTTC,CASSQGQGGSGANVLTF
14,many,NA,TRBV6-6,TRBJ2-7,TGTGCCAGCAGTTTGGACGTGAGCTCCTACGAGCAGTACTTC,CASSLDVSSYEQYF
16,NA,TRBD2,TRBV5-4,TRBJ2-2,TGTGCCAGCAGCTTGGGACTAGCGGATAACACCGGGGAGCTGTTTTTT,CASSLGLADNTGELFF
13,NA,TRBD1,TRBV20-1,TRBJ1-1,TGCAGTGCCAGTAGACAGGGTAAAACTGAAGCTTTCTTT,CSASRQGKTEAFF
15,NA,TRBD1,TRBV7-2,TRBJ1-1,TGTGCCAGCAGCCCAAGGGACAGGGGCCTCGGATTTGCTTTCTTT,CASSPRDRGLGFAFF
10,NA,TRBD2,TRBV20-1,TRBJ2-5,TGCAGTGCTGGTAGCGGGGGGCAGTACTTC,CSAGSGGQYF
17,NA,TRBD2,TRBV7-2,TRBJ2-2,TGTGCCAGCAGCTTAGGGTTGAGACTAGCAGTCGCCGGGGAGCTGTTTTTT,CASSLGLRLAVAGELFF
19,NA,TRBD2,TRBV29-1,TRBJ2-1,TGCAGCGTTGAAGATCCGAAGGGTAGCGGGGGTGACGCCTACAATGAGCAGTTCTTC,CSVEDPKGSGGDAYNEQFF
14,NA,NA,TRBV5-1,TRBJ2-7,TGCGCCAGCAGCTCCCATCTGGGAATCTACGAGCAGTACTTC,CASSSHLGIYEQYF
13,NA,TRBD1,TRBV7-2,TRBJ2-7,TGTGCCAGCAGCCTAGGGGGCAGAGACGAGCAGTACTTC,CASSLGGRDEQYF
16,NA,NA,TRBV19,TRBJ2-2,TGTGCCAGTAGCAAGGGCGAAGGGGTCGACACCGGGGAGCTGTTTTTT,CASSKGEGVDTGELFF
15,NA,TRBD1,TRBV4-1,TRBJ1-1,TGCGCCAGCAGCCCTCCAGGACAGGGGGTCACTGAAGCTTTCTTT,CASSPPGQGVTEAFF
15,NA,NA,TRBV13,TRBJ1-2,TGTGCCAGCAGCTTTGGCAGCCTGCGTTCCCATGGCTACACCTTC,CASSFGSLRSHGYTF
13,NA,NA,TRBV5-4,TRBJ2-5,TGTGCCAGCAGCCGGGGATTCCAAGAGACCCAGTACTTC,CASSRGFQETQYF
15,NA,TRBD2,TRBV3-1/TRBV3-2,TRBJ2-3,TGTGCCAGCAGCCGGGGACTATGGACCACAGATACGCAGTATTTT,CASSRGLWTTDTQYF
18,NA,TRBD2,TRBV5-4,TRBJ2-5,TGTGCCAGCAGCCCCCAGACTATACTAGCGGGGGATCTGGAGACCCAGTACTTC,CASSPQTILAGDLETQYF
12,NA,NA,TRBV27,TRBJ1-6,TGTGCCAGCAGTTTTATGTTTTCACCCCTCCACTTT,CASSFMFSPLHF
14,NA,NA,TRBV27,TRBJ2-1,TGTGCCAGCAGTTTCGATCAGAGCTACAATGAGCAGTTCTTC,CASSFDQSYNEQFF
19,NA,TRBD1,TRBV28,TRBJ1-5,TGTGCCAGCAAACGCACCGGGACAGGGGCCGCGGGGAGCAATCAGCCCCAGCATTTT,CASKRTGTGAAGSNQPQHF
14,NA,NA,TRBV5-1,TRBJ2-2,TGCGCCAGCAGCTTGGAGGCAAAAACCGGGGAGCTGTTTTTT,CASSLEAKTGELFF
18,NA,NA,TRBV21-1,TRBJ2-1,TGTGCCAGCAGCAAATACGGCGGGAGGGCCCTCGTTGTACATGAGCAGTTCTTC,CASSKYGGRALVVHEQFF
18,NA,TRBD2,TRBV5-5,TRBJ2-1,TGTGCCAGCAGCCATGGGACTAGCGGGAGTAGCTCCTACAATGAGCAGTTCTTC,CASSHGTSGSSSYNEQFF
13,few,NA,TRBV29-1,TRBJ2-6,TGCAGCGTTATCCGGTCTGGGGCCAACGTCCTGACTTTC,CSVIRSGANVLTF
16,few,NA,TRBV10-3,TRBJ2-7,TGTGCCATCAGTGCCTCCACCGGGACTCCATCCTACGAGCAGTACTTC,CAISASTGTPSYEQYF
14,NA,NA,TRBV5-1,TRBJ2-7,TGCGCCAGCAGCACATATGTCTCCGCCCACGAGCAGTACTTC,CASSTYVSAHEQYF
13,NA,TRBD1,TRBV11-2,TRBJ1-2,TGTGCCAGCAGCCGAACAGGGGGTTATGGCTACACCTTC,CASSRTGGYGYTF
14,NA,NA,TRBV9,TRBJ1-2,TGTGCCAGCAGCTTCGAAAGTGCAGACTATGGCTACACCTTC,CASSFESADYGYTF
10,NA,NA,TRBV28,TRBJ1-4,TGTGCCAGCCTTGGGGAAAAACTGTTTTTT,CASLGEKLFF